This TCR beta chain was recorded in a study of beta chain features in type 1 diabetes. General observations from the study: A pattern of fewer insertions and more deletions at VDJ junctions was seen in type 1 diabetes patients. Moderate but significant shortening of TCRB CDR3s was recorded in all four CD4+ subsets from Type 1 diabetes patients.

The entirety of the isolated RNA underwent reverse transcription, so expressed TCRB transcripts were sequenced. An average of approximately 3.4 million reads was obtained for naive, central memory and regulatory T cell samples. Only in-frame clones appear in the TCRdb table, and some are missing; sequencing was by immunoSEQ multiplex PCR. The sample consists of 350,000 to 450,000 clones, around 12% of them appearing once. V lost 2 bases, J lost 2 bases, and 5 bases stayed unmatched. Germline values: CDR1 KGHSH, CDR2 LQKENI. The CDR3 is 15 amino acids. This clone was counted between two and nine times. What it recognizes is unknown.

This chain uses TRBV18 with TRBJ1-2; 7 bases match TRBD1. Material for sequencing was naive CD4+ T cells from blood. The sequence was obtained from a woman aged 18-29 years with type 1 diabetes. CDR3 loop: CASSPRQGRNYGYTF. The CDR3 region has the DNA TGTGCCAGCTCACCAAGACAGGGCCGCAACTATGGCTACACCTTC.